Following are 14 T cell receptor beta chains from one sample sequenced in a study of cytomegalovirus exposure and HLA in healthy donors listed by TCRdb under 2017. The method was the immunoSEQ multiplex PCR assay. For the multiplex PCR, a mixture combining 60 forward primers for TCR Vbeta segments and 13 reverse primers for TCR Jbeta segments was used. The table comes from immuneACCESS by way of TCRdb, which keeps in-frame sequences with V and J called. Part of the clones is missing from these tables; in studies checked, under half for an unresolved V gene and the rest for unknown reasons. The sample has over 150,000 clones on record, 70% to 80% of them singletons. Jointly, the top ten make up approximately 2.1% of the sample. The sequenced sample was PBMCs. These receptors were taken from a man between 50 and 59 years old in good health and CMV-seropositive.

This clone was seen only a few times. The V call is TRBV7-9, the J call TRBJ1-3; TRBD1 matches 8 bases. CDR3 length: 18 residues. Trimming at V came to 3 bases and at J to 5 bases, leaving 15 bases not matched to a gene. Germline V gives CDR1 SEHNR, CDR2 FQNEAQ (reference sequence). CDR3 bases: TGTGCCAGCAGCTTGACGACAGGGGTAAATAGATTACGAAACACCATATATTTT. Encoded protein: CASSLTTGVNRLRNTIYF.

The chain combines TRBV15 with TRBJ1-4; possible D gene TRBD1, 6 bases. V lost 7 bases and J 6 bases, leaving 12 bases between the germline ends. CDR3 length: 13 amino acids. Germline V lookup: CDR1 LNHNV, CDR2 YYDKDF (reference sequence). The CDR3 is CATNSYRDEKLFF. The CDR3 nucleotides read TGTGCCACCAATTCGTACAGGGATGAAAAACTGTTTTTT.

The chain uses TRBV27 and TRBJ1-5; D gene uncertain. CDR3 length: 13 amino acids. Germline values: CDR1 MNHEY, CDR2 SMNVEV (reference sequence). V was shortened by 6 bases and J by 5 bases, with 11 bases between the two germline ends. CDR3 region: CASRHLPHQPQHF. DNA of the CDR3: TGTGCCAGCAGACACCTCCCCCATCAGCCCCAGCATTTT.

This chain links TRBV2 with TRBJ1-5; D gene unclear. V dropped 4 bases and J dropped 4 bases, with 11 bases sitting between them. The CDR3 contains 14 residues. The V gene's germline CDR1 is SNHLY and CDR2 FYNNEI. CDR3 in amino acids: CASSALLQNQPQHF. The CDR3 DNA follows: TGTGCCAGCAGTGCACTCCTACAGAATCAGCCCCAGCATTTT.

This clone has a single count. The rearrangement joins TRBV10-3 to TRBJ2-7, with 9 nucleotides matching TRBD2. The germline gives CDR1 ENHRY, CDR2 SYGVKD. V shed 4 bases, J shed 6 bases, and the junction held 13 bases outside the gene matches. The length of the CDR3 is 16 residues. The CDR3 protein is CAISVGNSGGPGEQYF. The CDR3, as DNA: TGTGCCATCAGTGTGGGTAATAGCGGGGGACCGGGCGAGCAGTACTTC.

This chain connects TRBV18 to TRBJ2-1, with D possibly TRBD2 on 6 matching bases. Germline lookup yields CDR1 KGHSH and CDR2 LQKENI. CDR3 length: 15 amino acids. Deletions cut 2 bases from V and 5 bases from J, with 13 bases between. The CDR3 DNA reads TGTGCCAGCTCACCAAGGAGGGAGGTTAACAATGAGCAGTTCTTC. It yields the protein CASSPRREVNNEQFF.

This clone is a singleton in its sample. This CDR3 reads CASSSDRMDTGELFF. CDR3 nucleotide sequence: TGTGCCAGCAGCTCCGACAGGATGGACACCGGGGAGCTGTTTTTT. The chain combines TRBV11-3 with TRBJ2-2; maybe TRBD1 (6 bases). Germline CDR1 reads SGHNT; CDR2 reads YENEEA. Trimming stripped 4 bases from V and 3 bases from J, with 12 bases between. The CDR3 runs to 15 residues.

The gene calls are TRBV10-3 and TRBJ1-1, with no clear D. CDR1 and CDR2 (germline): ENHRY, SYGVKD. The CDR3 has 13 residues. V was cut by 2 bases and J by 1 base, with 5 bases left in between. CDR3 sequence reads: CAISEARNTEAFF. CDR3 bases: TGTGCCATCAGTGAGGCCAGGAACACTGAAGCTTTCTTT.

This clone turned up a few times. This chain uses TRBV5-1 with TRBJ2-7; TRBD2 agrees at 12 bases. Per the germline V gene, CDR1 is SGHRS and CDR2 is YFSETQ. The CDR3 loop spans 16 amino acids. Trimming cost V 0 bases and J 4 bases; bases outside gene matches: 5. The CDR3 protein is CASSLGLAGAGYEQYF. The CDR3 DNA follows: TGCGCCAGCAGCTTGGGACTAGCGGGGGCCGGGTACGAGCAGTACTTC.

The chain employs TRBV18 and TRBJ2-3, with D perhaps matching TRBD2 (5 bases). The CDR3 spans 14 residues. Looked up from germline, CDR1 is KGHSH and CDR2 is LQKENI. With 8 bases removed from V and 0 bases from J, the gap between germline ends came to 12 bases. Written as DNA, the CDR3 is TGTGCCAGCACCCCCTCGGGGAGCACAGATACGCAGTATTTT. This translates into CASTPSGSTDTQYF.

The rearrangement uses TRBV9 and TRBJ2-1; D possibly corresponds to TRBD1 (6 bases). The CDR3 is made up of 17 amino acids. Trimming left V 3 bases short and J 8 bases short, with 24 bases between. The germline gives CDR1 SGDLS, CDR2 YYNGEE. The CDR3 spells CASSADSEGLGLDEQFF. For the CDR3, the DNA is TGTGCCAGCAGCGCGGACAGTGAGGGGCTGGGTCTGGATGAGCAGTTCTTC.

The chain has TRBV5-1 and TRBJ1-2; 9 nucleotides match TRBD1. The germline CDR1 and CDR2 sequences are SGHRS and YFSETQ. The CDR3 spans 19 residues. V lost 4 bases, J lost 5 bases, and 21 bases stayed unmatched. This chain's CDR3 is CASSGGQGTRGPRGYGYTF. CDR3 nucleotide sequence: TGCGCCAGCAGCGGCGGACAGGGGACCAGGGGGCCTCGGGGTTATGGCTACACCTTC.

This chain uses TRBV4-3 with TRBJ2-7; maybe TRBD1 (5 bases). The CDR3 is 15 residues long. Per the germline V gene, CDR1 is LGHNA and CDR2 is YSLEER. The V and J ends lost 4 bases and 0 bases respectively, with 13 bases between them. CDR3 bases: TGCGCCAGCAGCCCCAGGGCGGAAGGCTCCTACGAGCAGTACTTC. Protein sequence: CASSPRAEGSYEQYF.

CDR3 DNA sequence: TGTGCCAGCAGCGTCGAAGCTGGGGGGACCCCCTATGGCTACACCTTC. Its protein product is CASSVEAGGTPYGYTF. This sequence joins TRBV9 and TRBJ1-2; a possible D gene is TRBD1 (5 bases). Looked up from germline, CDR1 is SGDLS and CDR2 is YYNGEE. Trimming removed 2 bases from V and 4 bases from J, with 18 bases in between. The CDR3 sequence is 16 residues long.